These T cell receptor beta chains were read from a single sample in a study of cytomegalovirus exposure and HLA in healthy donors. Here immunoSEQ multiplex PCR was the method, and the copy in TCRdb shows in-frame clones only, minus some. Here the sample spans 150,000 to 200,000 clones, more than 85% being singletons. The sequenced sample consisted of PBMCs. The receptors derive from a woman aged 18-30 years in good health and CMV-seronegative. Both conserved end residues are trimmed from each CDR3. Fields, in order: CDR3 protein, clone size, V gene, J gene. The size entry is marked missing in some rows and otherwise reads once, few, many or a size class.

CDR3 protein: ASSQKVPGRAPTPGELF
clone size: -
V gene: TRBV4-3
J gene: TRBJ2-2

CDR3 protein: ASSPRRTGNTEAF
clone size: -
V gene: TRBV18
J gene: TRBJ1-1

CDR3 protein: ASSLAQGLSSYEQY
clone size: -
V gene: TRBV5-1
J gene: TRBJ2-7

CDR3 protein: ASRMPGYPHYEQY
clone size: -
V gene: TRBV5-6
J gene: TRBJ2-7

CDR3 protein: SVQGNSPGSEAF
clone size: -
V gene: TRBV29-1
J gene: TRBJ1-1

CDR3 protein: ASSYPDRGSQGYT
clone size: -
V gene: TRBV28
J gene: TRBJ1-2

CDR3 protein: ASSFGHLNTEAF
clone size: -
V gene: TRBV11-2
J gene: TRBJ1-1

CDR3 protein: ASAGGRVGSIQY
clone size: -
V gene: TRBV11-3
J gene: TRBJ2-4

CDR3 protein: ASSPGTEFYEQY
clone size: -
V gene: TRBV5-1
J gene: TRBJ2-7

CDR3 protein: ASSLGRNTEAF
clone size: -
V gene: TRBV27
J gene: TRBJ1-1

CDR3 protein: ASSQEALAGDTQY
clone size: -
V gene: TRBV4-1
J gene: TRBJ2-3

CDR3 protein: ASSQRTSGRPGELF
clone size: -
V gene: TRBV5-1
J gene: TRBJ2-2

CDR3 protein: ASSLTDSGFYEQY
clone size: -
V gene: TRBV5-1
J gene: TRBJ2-7

CDR3 protein: ASSLAGQGLNTEAF
clone size: few
V gene: TRBV5-1
J gene: TRBJ1-1

CDR3 protein: ASSAAVPDVNTGELF
clone size: -
V gene: TRBV7-3
J gene: TRBJ2-2

CDR3 protein: ASSEALARNSQETQY
clone size: -
V gene: TRBV2
J gene: TRBJ2-5

CDR3 protein: ASSGPRTSGSSSYNEQF
clone size: -
V gene: TRBV10-1
J gene: TRBJ2-1

CDR3 protein: ASSQGVQGLSYEQY
clone size: -
V gene: TRBV18
J gene: TRBJ2-7

CDR3 protein: ASSVSEPGLAYEQY
clone size: -
V gene: TRBV2
J gene: TRBJ2-7

CDR3 protein: ASSLLADQETQY
clone size: -
V gene: TRBV27
J gene: TRBJ2-5

CDR3 protein: SVARDTQNYGYT
clone size: -
V gene: TRBV29-1
J gene: TRBJ1-2

CDR3 protein: ASGPGYEQY
clone size: -
V gene: TRBV10-2
J gene: TRBJ2-7

CDR3 protein: ASSLQGSSGELF
clone size: -
V gene: TRBV5-4
J gene: TRBJ2-2

CDR3 protein: ASSEQGGNYGYT
clone size: -
V gene: TRBV10-2
J gene: TRBJ1-2

CDR3 protein: ASSVTGSPNEKLF
clone size: -
V gene: TRBV5-1
J gene: TRBJ1-4

CDR3 protein: ASSQGAANYGYT
clone size: -
V gene: TRBV4-1
J gene: TRBJ1-2

CDR3 protein: ASSGPTSGLADTQY
clone size: -
V gene: TRBV5-1
J gene: TRBJ2-3

CDR3 protein: ASGDRATEAF
clone size: few
V gene: TRBV6-1
J gene: TRBJ1-1

CDR3 protein: ASSLGGGRGPDTQY
clone size: -
V gene: TRBV13
J gene: TRBJ2-3

CDR3 protein: ASSLGGQGRNYGYT
clone size: few
V gene: TRBV7-9
J gene: TRBJ1-2

CDR3 protein: ASSYSAGVPDTQY
clone size: once
V gene: TRBV6-5
J gene: TRBJ2-3

CDR3 protein: ASSMRHGFSGVNNEQF
clone size: -
V gene: TRBV19
J gene: TRBJ2-1

CDR3 protein: ASSFKAVAGGGEQY
clone size: -
V gene: TRBV5-6
J gene: -

CDR3 protein: ASSETGITSETQY
clone size: -
V gene: TRBV7-9
J gene: TRBJ2-5

CDR3 protein: ASSLERQGRNTGELF
clone size: -
V gene: TRBV11-2
J gene: TRBJ2-2

CDR3 protein: ASGRAGASDTQY
clone size: -
V gene: TRBV12-5
J gene: TRBJ2-3

CDR3 protein: ASSLTTGVVSYGYT
clone size: few
V gene: TRBV11-2
J gene: TRBJ1-2

CDR3 protein: AWSVPDRVGYGYT
clone size: -
V gene: TRBV30
J gene: TRBJ1-2

CDR3 protein: AWSRRQGTLNTEAF
clone size: -
V gene: TRBV30
J gene: TRBJ1-1

CDR3 protein: ASSLTGRTEAF
clone size: -
V gene: TRBV11-2
J gene: TRBJ1-1

CDR3 protein: ASSQYGTDNYGYT
clone size: -
V gene: TRBV4-2
J gene: TRBJ1-2

CDR3 protein: ASSEEGLLEQY
clone size: once
V gene: TRBV2
J gene: TRBJ2-7

CDR3 protein: ASSYSGGTDTQY
clone size: -
V gene: TRBV6-1
J gene: TRBJ2-3

CDR3 protein: ASSQGENTEAF
clone size: -
V gene: TRBV2
J gene: TRBJ1-1

CDR3 protein: ASSWGESETQY
clone size: few
V gene: TRBV9
J gene: TRBJ2-5

CDR3 protein: ASSNNRDYEQY
clone size: -
V gene: TRBV11-3
J gene: TRBJ2-7

CDR3 protein: ASSANPGDTQY
clone size: -
V gene: TRBV9
J gene: TRBJ2-3

CDR3 protein: ASSQVQGGSYEQY
clone size: -
V gene: TRBV4-1
J gene: TRBJ2-7

CDR3 protein: ASRRGQPFANTGELF
clone size: -
V gene: TRBV7-2
J gene: TRBJ2-2

CDR3 protein: ASEDRGPMKSPLH
clone size: -
V gene: TRBV7-9
J gene: TRBJ1-6

CDR3 protein: ASRLAVYEQY
clone size: -
V gene: TRBV6-1
J gene: -

CDR3 protein: ASSSGHRSYEQY
clone size: -
V gene: TRBV7-9
J gene: -

CDR3 protein: ASSTEVGWGNSPLH
clone size: -
V gene: TRBV25-1
J gene: TRBJ1-6

CDR3 protein: ASSPPSNTGELF
clone size: -
V gene: TRBV18
J gene: TRBJ2-2